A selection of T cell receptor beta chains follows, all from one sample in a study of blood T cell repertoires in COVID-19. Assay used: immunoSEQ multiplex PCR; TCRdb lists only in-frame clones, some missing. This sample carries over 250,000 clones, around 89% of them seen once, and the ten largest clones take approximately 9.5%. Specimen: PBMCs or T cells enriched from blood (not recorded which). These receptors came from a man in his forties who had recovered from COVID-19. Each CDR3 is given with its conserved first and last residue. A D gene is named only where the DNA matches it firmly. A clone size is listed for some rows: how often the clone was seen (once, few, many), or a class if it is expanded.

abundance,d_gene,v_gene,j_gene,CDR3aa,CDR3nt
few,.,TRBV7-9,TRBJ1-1,CASSLLGQVNTEAFF,TGTGCCAGCAGCTTACTGGGACAAGTGAACACTGAAGCTTTCTTT
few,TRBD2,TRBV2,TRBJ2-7,CASRRGLAGGDSYEQYF,TGTGCCAGCAGGAGGGGACTAGCGGGGGGTGACAGCTACGAGCAGTACTTC
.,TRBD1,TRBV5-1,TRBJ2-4,CASSLEYRGSKNIQYF,TGCGCCAGCAGCTTGGAATACAGGGGTTCCAAAAACATTCAGTACTTC
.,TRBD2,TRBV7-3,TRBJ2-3,CASSSGLAVTDTQYF,TGTGCCAGCAGCTCTGGACTAGCAGTGACAGATACGCAGTATTTT
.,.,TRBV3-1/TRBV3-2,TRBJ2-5,CASSQATGRQETQYF,TGTGCCAGCAGCCAAGCGACAGGCCGGCAAGAGACCCAGTACTTC
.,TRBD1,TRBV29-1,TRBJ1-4,CSVGKTGGKEKLFF,TGCAGCGTGGGCAAAACAGGGGGCAAGGAAAAACTGTTTTTT
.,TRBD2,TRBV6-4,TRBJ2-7,CASSDSRQAGTSGRRTYEQYF,TGTGCCAGCAGTGACTCGAGACAGGCCGGGACTAGCGGACGAAGAACCTACGAGCAGTACTTC
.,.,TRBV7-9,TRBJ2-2,CASSLDSYNTGELFF,TGTGCCAGCAGCCTGGACAGTTACAACACCGGGGAGCTGTTTTTT
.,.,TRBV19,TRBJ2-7,CASSDSRGTHYEQYF,TGTGCCAGTAGTGATTCCAGGGGAACACACTACGAGCAGTACTTC
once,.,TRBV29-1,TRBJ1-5,CSVAGLGQPQHF,TGCAGCGTTGCAGGGTTGGGTCAGCCCCAGCATTTT
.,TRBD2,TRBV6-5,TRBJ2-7,CASTLLADLYEQYF,TGTGCCAGCACTTTACTAGCGGACCTCTACGAGCAGTACTTC
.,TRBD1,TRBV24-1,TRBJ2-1,CATSDPSGGSYNEQFF,TGTGCCACCAGTGATCCCTCAGGGGGCTCCTACAATGAGCAGTTCTTC
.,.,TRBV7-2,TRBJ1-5,CASSLVGVSSNQPQHF,TGTGCCAGCAGCTTAGTTGGAGTCAGTAGCAATCAGCCCCAGCATTTT
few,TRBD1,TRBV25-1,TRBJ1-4,CASSEFRGRGEKLFF,TGTGCCAGCAGTGAATTTAGGGGGCGGGGTGAAAAACTGTTTTTT
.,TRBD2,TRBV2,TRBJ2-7,CASRGLAGFEQYF,TGTGCCAGCAGGGGACTAGCGGGGTTTGAGCAGTACTTC
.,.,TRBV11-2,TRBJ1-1,CASSFSGFTEAFF,TGTGCCAGCAGCTTCTCAGGGTTCACTGAAGCTTTCTTT
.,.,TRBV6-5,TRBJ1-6,CASSFEEEAPLHF,TGTGCCAGCAGCTTCGAAGAGGAGGCACCCCTCCACTTT
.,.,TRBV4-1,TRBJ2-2,CASSQILKNTGELFF,TGCGCCAGCAGCCAAATACTCAAGAACACCGGGGAGCTGTTTTTT
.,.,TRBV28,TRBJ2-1,CASSLDRYYDEQFF,TGTGCCAGCAGTCTCGACAGGTATTACGATGAGCAGTTCTTC